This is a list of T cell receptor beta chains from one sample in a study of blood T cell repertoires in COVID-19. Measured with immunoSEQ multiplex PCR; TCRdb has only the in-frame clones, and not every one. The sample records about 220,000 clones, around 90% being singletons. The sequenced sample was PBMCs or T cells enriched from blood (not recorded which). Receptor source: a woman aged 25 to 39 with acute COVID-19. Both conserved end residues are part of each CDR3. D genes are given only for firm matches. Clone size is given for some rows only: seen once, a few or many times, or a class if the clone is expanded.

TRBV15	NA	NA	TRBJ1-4	CATSRERQLNEKLFF	TGTGCCACCAGCAGAGAGAGACAGTTAAATGAAAAACTGTTTTTT
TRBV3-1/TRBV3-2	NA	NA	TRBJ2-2	CASSHPHRSTGELFF	TGTGCCAGCAGCCACCCCCACAGGAGCACCGGGGAGCTGTTTTTT
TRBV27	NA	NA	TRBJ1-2	CASSSINYHYGYTF	TGTGCCAGCAGTTCCATAAACTACCACTATGGCTACACCTTC
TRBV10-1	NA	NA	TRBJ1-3	CASSTDSGNTIYF	TGCGCCAGCAGCACAGACTCTGGAAACACCATATATTTT
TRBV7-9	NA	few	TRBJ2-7	CASSPLDTYEQYF	TGTGCCAGCAGCCCTTTGGACACCTACGAGCAGTACTTC
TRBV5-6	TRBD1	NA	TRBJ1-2	CASSRTVPGQGNYGYTF	TGTGCCAGCAGCCGTACCGTCCCGGGACAGGGGAACTATGGCTACACCTTC
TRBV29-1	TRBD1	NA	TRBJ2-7	CSVATTGEGGEQYF	TGCAGCGTTGCAACGACAGGGGAAGGGGGCGAGCAGTACTTC
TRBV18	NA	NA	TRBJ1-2	CASSPEPEANYGYTF	TGTGCCAGCTCACCGGAGCCGGAGGCTAACTATGGCTACACCTTC
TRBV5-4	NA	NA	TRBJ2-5	CASMSGLQETQYF	TGTGCCAGCATGAGCGGGCTCCAAGAGACCCAGTACTTC
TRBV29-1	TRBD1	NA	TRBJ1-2	CSVWDRALNPRGGYTF	TGCAGCGTTTGGGACAGGGCCCTTAATCCCAGGGGTGGCTACACCTTC
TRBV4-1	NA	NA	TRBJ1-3	CASSQDIWSPRGSGNTIYF	TGCGCCAGCAGCCAAGATATTTGGAGTCCAAGGGGCTCTGGAAACACCATATATTTT
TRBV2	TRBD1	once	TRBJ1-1	CASSQGQGGTEAFF	TGTGCCAGCAGTCAAGGGCAGGGGGGCACTGAAGCTTTCTTT
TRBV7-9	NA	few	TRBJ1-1	CASSSEVDGNTEAFF	TGTGCCAGCAGCTCAGAGGTGGATGGGAACACTGAAGCTTTCTTT
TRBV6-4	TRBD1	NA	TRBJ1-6	CASSADRGSPLHF	TGTGCCAGCAGTGCCGACAGGGGCTCACCCCTCCACTTT
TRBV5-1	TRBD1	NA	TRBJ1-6	CASSLTGGAGSPLHF	TGCGCCAGCAGCTTGACAGGGGGCGCGGGGTCACCCCTCCACTTT
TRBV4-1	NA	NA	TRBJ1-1	CASSQPVFRGTEAFF	TGCGCCAGCAGCCAGCCAGTATTCCGGGGGACTGAAGCTTTCTTT
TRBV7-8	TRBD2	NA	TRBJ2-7	CASSLESAGGTSYEQYF	TGTGCCAGCAGCTTAGAATCGGCGGGGGGTACTTCCTACGAGCAGTACTTC
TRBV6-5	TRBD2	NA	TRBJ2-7	CASSSRGGLYEQYF	TGTGCCAGCAGTTCCCGGGGGGGCCTCTACGAGCAGTACTTC
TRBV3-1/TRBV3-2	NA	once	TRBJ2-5	CASSPFVRSSETQYF	TGTGCCAGCAGCCCGTTTGTTCGGTCCTCGGAGACCCAGTACTTC
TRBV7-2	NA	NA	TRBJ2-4	CASSLGPLGNIQYF	TGTGCCAGCAGCTTAGGCCCTCTCGGAAACATTCAGTACTTC
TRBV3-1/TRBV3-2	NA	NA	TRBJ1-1	CASSQGTEAFF	TGTGCCAGCAGCCAGGGGACAGAAGCTTTCTTT
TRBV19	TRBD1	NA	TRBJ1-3	CASSPTGGLTGNTIYF	TGTGCCAGTAGTCCGACAGGGGGCTTAACTGGAAACACCATATATTTT
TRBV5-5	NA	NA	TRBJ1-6	CASSLLSYNSPLHF	TGTGCCAGCAGCTTGTTGTCGTATAATTCACCCCTCCACTTT
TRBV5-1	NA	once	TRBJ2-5	CASRQSQETQYF	TGCGCCAGTCGACAGTCACAAGAGACCCAGTACTTC
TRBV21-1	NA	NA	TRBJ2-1	CASSKKYLAPFYNEQFF	TGTGCCAGCAGCAAAAAGTATCTAGCCCCTTTTTACAATGAGCAGTTCTTC
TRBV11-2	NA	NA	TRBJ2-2	CASSLVAAANTGELFF	TGTGCCAGCAGCTTAGTAGCGGCTGCGAACACCGGGGAGCTGTTTTTT
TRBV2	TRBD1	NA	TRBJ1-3	CASSGTGQDTIYF	TGTGCCAGCAGCGGGACAGGGCAGGACACCATATATTTT
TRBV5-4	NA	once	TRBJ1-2	CASSLATANYGYTF	TGTGCCAGCAGCTTGGCGACAGCTAACTATGGCTACACCTTC
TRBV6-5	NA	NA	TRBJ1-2	CASRTQGSTDGYTF	TGTGCCAGCAGGACCCAGGGTAGCACTGATGGCTACACCTTC
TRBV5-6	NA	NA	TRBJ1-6	CASSSGARNSPLHF	TGTGCCAGCAGCTCAGGGGCTAGGAATTCACCCCTCCACTTT
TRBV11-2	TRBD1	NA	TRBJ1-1	CASSSRTGGDTEAFF	TGTGCCAGCAGCTCCCGGACAGGGGGGGACACTGAAGCTTTCTTT
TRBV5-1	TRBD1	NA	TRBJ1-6	CASSIRQGTNSPLHF	TGCGCCAGCAGCATCCGACAGGGGACCAATTCACCCCTCCACTTT
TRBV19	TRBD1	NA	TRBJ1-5	CASSPGTGYNQPQHF	TGTGCCAGTAGTCCAGGGACAGGGTATAATCAGCCCCAGCATTTT
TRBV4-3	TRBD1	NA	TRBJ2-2	CASSQVPGQGIFAFTGELFF	TGCGCCAGCAGCCAAGTCCCGGGACAGGGGATCTTTGCCTTCACCGGGGAGCTGTTTTTT
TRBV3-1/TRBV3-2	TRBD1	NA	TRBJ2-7	CASRGTGGEYEQYF	TGTGCCAGCAGGGGGACAGGGGGCGAATACGAGCAGTACTTC
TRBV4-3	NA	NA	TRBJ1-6	CASSHGKGVNSPLHF	TGCGCCAGCAGCCATGGTAAAGGGGTAAATTCACCCCTCCACTTT
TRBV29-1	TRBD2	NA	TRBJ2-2	CSVESAGVNTGELFF	TGCAGCGTCGAGTCGGCGGGGGTGAACACCGGGGAGCTGTTTTTT
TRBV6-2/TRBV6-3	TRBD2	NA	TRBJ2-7	CASSYSPGGGYEQYF	TGTGCCAGCAGTTACTCCCCGGGCGGGGGGTACGAGCAGTACTTC
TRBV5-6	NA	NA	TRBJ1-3	CASSLALLSGNTIYF	TGTGCCAGCAGCTTGGCTCTGTTATCTGGAAACACCATATATTTT
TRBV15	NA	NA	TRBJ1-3	CATSRPTKGNTIYF	TGTGCCACCAGCAGACCAACAAAAGGAAACACCATATATTTT
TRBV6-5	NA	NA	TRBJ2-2	CASSYGQPYTGELFF	TGTGCCAGCAGTTATGGGCAACCTTACACCGGGGAGCTGTTTTTT
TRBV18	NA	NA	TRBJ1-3	CASSPPTRGGTGNTIYF	TGTGCCAGCTCACCACCTACGCGGGGGGGCACTGGAAACACCATATATTTT
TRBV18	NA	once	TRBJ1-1	CASSPGAGRSEAFF	TGTGCCAGCTCACCAGGGGCGGGGAGGTCTGAAGCTTTCTTT
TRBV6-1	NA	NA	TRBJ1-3	CASSEQVRGNTIYF	TGTGCCAGCAGTGAGCAGGTTCGTGGAAACACCATATATTTT
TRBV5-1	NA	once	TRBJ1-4	CASSLLQTATNEKLFF	TGCGCCAGCAGCTTGCTGCAGACTGCAACTAATGAAAAACTGTTTTTT
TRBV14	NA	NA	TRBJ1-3	CASSRNRAGNTIYF	TGTGCCAGCAGCCGGAACAGGGCTGGAAACACCATATATTTT